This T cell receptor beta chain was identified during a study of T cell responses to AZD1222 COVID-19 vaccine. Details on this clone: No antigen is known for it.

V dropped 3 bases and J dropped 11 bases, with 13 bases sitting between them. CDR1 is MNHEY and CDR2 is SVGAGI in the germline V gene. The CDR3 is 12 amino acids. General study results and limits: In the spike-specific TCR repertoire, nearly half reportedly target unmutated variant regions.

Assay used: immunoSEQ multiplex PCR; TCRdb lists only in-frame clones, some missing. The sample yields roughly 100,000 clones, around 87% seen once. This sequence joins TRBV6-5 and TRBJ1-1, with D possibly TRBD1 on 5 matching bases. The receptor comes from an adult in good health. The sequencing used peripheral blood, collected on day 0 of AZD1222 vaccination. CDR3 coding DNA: TGTGCCAGCAGTTATTCGCAGGGTAGGGCTTTCTTT. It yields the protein CASSYSQGRAFF.